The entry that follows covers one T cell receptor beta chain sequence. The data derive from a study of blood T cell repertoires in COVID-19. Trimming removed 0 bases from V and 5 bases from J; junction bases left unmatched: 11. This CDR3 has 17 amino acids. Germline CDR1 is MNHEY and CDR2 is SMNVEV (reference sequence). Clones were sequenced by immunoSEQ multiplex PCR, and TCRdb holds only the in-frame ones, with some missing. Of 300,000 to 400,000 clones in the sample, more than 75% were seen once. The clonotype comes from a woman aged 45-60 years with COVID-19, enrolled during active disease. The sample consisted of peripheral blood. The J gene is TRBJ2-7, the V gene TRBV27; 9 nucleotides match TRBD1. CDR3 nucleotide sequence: TGTGCCAGCAGTTTATCGATGGGGGGACAGGGAGTCCACGAGCAGTACTTC. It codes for CASSLSMGGQGVHEQYF.